The entry below describes one T cell receptor beta chain. The specificity of this receptor is unknown. No quality values exist for individual bases; no much larger clone is one base distant. This sample is part of a study of cytotoxic CD8 clonotypes in ibrutinib-treated CLL (dated by TCRdb to the early 2020s). Broadly, across the study: The cohort was composed of under 12 relapsed/refractory and around 15 treatment-naive patients; IGHV unmutated status was identified in 17 patients. On average, each sample yielded about 250,000 productive templates and 94,082 productive rearrangements. The response samples were drawn at a median of approximately twelve months into treatment, with a range of about 6 to 36 months. Of the approximately 94 people in the trial, around 25 had longitudinal samples available. Partial responses were observed in approximately 24 patients and complete responses in 2; after a median follow-up of around 68 months, remission was maintained in 14 patients and progression was observed in approximately 12. Cryopreserved peripheral blood mononuclear cells were collected before treatment, at response, and at either disease progression or sustained remission. All remission and progressive disease samples were collected while patients were still receiving ibrutinib.

The time point label corresponds to: approximately twelve months on ibrutinib. For TCR beta library preparation, approximately 2 micrograms of genomic DNA was extracted from cryopreserved PBMCs. Longitudinal blood samples from CLL patients receiving ibrutinib monotherapy were subjected to high-throughput TCR beta sequencing. The patients were enrolled in a single-center, open-label phase 2 trial of ibrutinib monotherapy. Germline trimming: 5 bases from V, 0 bases from J; junction bases outside gene matches: 5. Reading the germline V gene gives CDR1 SGDLS and CDR2 YYNGEE. The cysteine opens and the phenylalanine closes a CDR3 of 16 amino acids. The DNA shown is the 48-base CDR3, in frame from base 1. Paper-wide results and their limitations: Public clonotypes were rare and either shrank or stayed stable during treatment, and the rise in clonality at ibrutinib response reflected expansion of private clonotypes. Sampling times were not matched between sustained-remission and progressing patients, and lymph node repertoires were not studied. Clonality rose at ibrutinib response, remained stable during sustained remission, and dropped back toward baseline at progression. At baseline, clonality was higher than in age-matched healthy donors and showed a strong correlation with circulating CD8+ T-cell counts.

Each clonotype received, on average, approximately 9.9x coverage in deep resolution sequencing performed on a MiSeq, where the target depth lay between 1 in 1 million and 1 in 200,000 T cells. The immunoSEQ hsTCRB Kit was used to generate the TCR beta libraries. Concerning the study's data processing: Data were analyzed with ImmunoSEQ Data Assistant and ImmunoSEQ Analyzer, with V, D and J genes assigned per IMGT definitions. Clonality was computed as one minus normalized Shannon entropy of productive rearrangement frequencies, ranging from 0 to 1. Public clonotype analysis was restricted to overrepresented clonotypes comprising at least 0.05% of each patient's repertoire. Repertoires from some twelve age-matched healthy donors in immuneACCESS were used as clonality controls. The table comes from immuneACCESS by way of TCRdb, which keeps in-frame sequences with V and J called. Part of the clones is missing from these tables; in studies checked, under half for an unresolved V gene and the rest for unknown reasons. V and J calls and clone size are as listed in that table; D and trimming were resolved from the DNA. In all, the sample holds some 200,000 clones, and 70% of those were seen once. The ten largest make up about 6% of the sample.

The chain couples TRBV9 to TRBJ2-6, with TRBD2 matching 7 junction bases. Sequenced here: PBMCs, sampled after 12 months of ibrutinib treatment. The sequence came from a human donor with chronic lymphocytic leukemia. The CDR3 here reads CASSRGDSSGANVLTF. The DNA sequence is TGTGCCAGCAGTCGGGGGGATTCCTCTGGGGCCAACGTCCTGACTTTC.